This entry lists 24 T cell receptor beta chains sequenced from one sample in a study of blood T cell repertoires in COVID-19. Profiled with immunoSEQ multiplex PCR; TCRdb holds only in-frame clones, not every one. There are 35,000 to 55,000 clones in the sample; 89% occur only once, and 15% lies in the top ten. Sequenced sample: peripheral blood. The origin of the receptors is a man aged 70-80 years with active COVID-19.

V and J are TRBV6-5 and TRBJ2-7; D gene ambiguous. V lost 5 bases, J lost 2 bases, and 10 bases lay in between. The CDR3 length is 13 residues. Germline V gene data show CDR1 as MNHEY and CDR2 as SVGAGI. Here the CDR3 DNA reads TGTGCCAGCAGTAACAGTGGTACCTACGAGCAGTACTTC. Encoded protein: CASSNSGTYEQYF.

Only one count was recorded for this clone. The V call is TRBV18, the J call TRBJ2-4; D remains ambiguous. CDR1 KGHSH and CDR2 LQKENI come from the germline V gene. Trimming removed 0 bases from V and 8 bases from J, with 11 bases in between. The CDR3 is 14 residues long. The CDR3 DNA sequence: TGTGCCAGCTCACCACCAAACTTGCAGGACATTCAGTACTTC. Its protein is CASSPPNLQDIQYF.

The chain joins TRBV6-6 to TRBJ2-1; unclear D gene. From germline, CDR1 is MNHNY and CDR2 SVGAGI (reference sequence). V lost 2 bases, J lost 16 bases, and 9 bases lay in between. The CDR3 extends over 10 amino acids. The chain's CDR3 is CASSYEYCFF. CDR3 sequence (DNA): TGTGCCAGCAGTTACGAGTATTGTTTCTTC.

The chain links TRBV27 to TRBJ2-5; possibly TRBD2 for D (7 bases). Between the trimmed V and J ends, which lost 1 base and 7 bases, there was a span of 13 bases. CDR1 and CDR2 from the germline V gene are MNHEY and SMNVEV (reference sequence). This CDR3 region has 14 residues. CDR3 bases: TGTGCCAGCAGTTTATTTGGCGGGGGCTCGACCCAGTACTTC. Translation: CASSLFGGGSTQYF.

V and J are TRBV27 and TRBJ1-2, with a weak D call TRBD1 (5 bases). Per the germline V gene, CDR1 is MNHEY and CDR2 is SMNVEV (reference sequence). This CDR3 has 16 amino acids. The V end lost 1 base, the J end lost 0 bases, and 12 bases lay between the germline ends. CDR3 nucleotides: TGTGCCAGCAGTTTATATCTCAGGGAATCTAACTATGGCTACACCTTC. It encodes CASSLYLRESNYGYTF.

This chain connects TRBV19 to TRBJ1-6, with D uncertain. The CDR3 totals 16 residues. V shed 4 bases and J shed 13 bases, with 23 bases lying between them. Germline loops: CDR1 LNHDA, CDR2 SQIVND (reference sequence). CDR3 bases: TGTGCCAGTAGTAAATCGGGAGAGGGTCGAATTTTGCCCCTCCACTTT. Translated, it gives CASSKSGEGRILPLHF.

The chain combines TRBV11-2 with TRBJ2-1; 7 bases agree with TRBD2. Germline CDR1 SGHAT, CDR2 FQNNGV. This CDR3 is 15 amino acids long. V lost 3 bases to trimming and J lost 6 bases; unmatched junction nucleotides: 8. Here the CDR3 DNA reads TGTGCCAGCAGCTTGGACCATTCGGGAGGCAATGAGCAGTTCTTC. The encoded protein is CASSLDHSGGNEQFF. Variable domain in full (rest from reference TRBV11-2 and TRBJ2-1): EAGVAQSPRYKIIEKRQSVAFWCNPISGHATLYWYQQILGQGPKLLIQFQNNGVVDDSQLPKDRFSAERLKGVDSTLKIQPAKLEDSAVYLCASSLDHSGGNEQFFGPGTRLTVL.

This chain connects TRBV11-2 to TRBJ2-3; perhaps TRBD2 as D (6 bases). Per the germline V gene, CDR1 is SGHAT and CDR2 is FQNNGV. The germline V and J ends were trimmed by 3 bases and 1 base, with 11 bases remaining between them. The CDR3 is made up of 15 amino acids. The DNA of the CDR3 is TGTGCCAGCAGCTTGGTGGGGACTGGCACAGATACGCAGTATTTT. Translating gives CASSLVGTGTDTQYF.

The CDR3, as DNA: TGTGCCAGCAGCCCCGACTCGGTCGGGACCCAGTACTTC. Its protein product is CASSPDSVGTQYF. The V and J genes are TRBV9 and TRBJ2-5; the D is unclear. Trimming pared 4 bases from V and 7 bases from J, leaving 14 bases between. There are 13 residues in the CDR3. Germline-derived CDR1 and CDR2 are SGDLS and YYNGEE.

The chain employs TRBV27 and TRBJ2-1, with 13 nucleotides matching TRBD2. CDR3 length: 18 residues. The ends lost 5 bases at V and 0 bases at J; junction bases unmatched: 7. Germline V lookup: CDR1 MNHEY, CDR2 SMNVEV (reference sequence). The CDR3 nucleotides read TGTGCCAGCAGTCCGGGACTAGCGGGGCTTTTCTCCTACAATGAGCAGTTCTTC. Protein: CASSPGLAGLFSYNEQFF.

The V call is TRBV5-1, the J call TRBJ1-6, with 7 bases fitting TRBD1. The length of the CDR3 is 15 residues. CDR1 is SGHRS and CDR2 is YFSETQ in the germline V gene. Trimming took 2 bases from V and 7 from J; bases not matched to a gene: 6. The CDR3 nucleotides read TGCGCCAGCAGCTTAACAGGGGTAGGAAATTCACCCCTCCACTTT. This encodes CASSLTGVGNSPLHF.

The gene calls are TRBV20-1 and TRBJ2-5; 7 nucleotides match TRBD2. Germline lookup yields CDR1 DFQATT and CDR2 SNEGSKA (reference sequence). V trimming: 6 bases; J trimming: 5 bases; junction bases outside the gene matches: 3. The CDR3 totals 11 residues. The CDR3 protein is CSAPTSETQYF. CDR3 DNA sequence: TGCAGTGCCCCGACTAGCGAGACCCAGTACTTC.

CDR3 region: CASSEETGGNEQYF. The CDR3 DNA sequence: TGTGCCAGCAGTGAGGAGACAGGGGGCAACGAGCAGTACTTC. This chain connects TRBV2 to TRBJ2-7; TRBD1 matches at 10 bases. The CDR3 spans 14 residues. Germline trimming cut 3 bases from V and 5 bases from J; bases unmatched to any gene: 4. The germline V gene encodes CDR1 SNHLY and CDR2 FYNNEI.

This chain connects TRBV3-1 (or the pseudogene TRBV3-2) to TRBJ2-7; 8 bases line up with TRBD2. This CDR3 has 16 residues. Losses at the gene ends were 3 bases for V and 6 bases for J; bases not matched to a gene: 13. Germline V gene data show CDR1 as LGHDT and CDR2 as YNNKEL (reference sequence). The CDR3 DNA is TGTGCCAGCAGCCATCGACTAGCGAGGTCAGACCTCGAGCAGTACTTC. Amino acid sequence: CASSHRLARSDLEQYF.

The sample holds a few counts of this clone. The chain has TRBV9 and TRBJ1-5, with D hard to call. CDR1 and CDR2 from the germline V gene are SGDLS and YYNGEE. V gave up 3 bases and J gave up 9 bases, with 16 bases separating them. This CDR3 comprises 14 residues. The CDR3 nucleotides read TGTGCCAGCAGCGCTGGGAGGGAAGGGCGGCCCCAGCATTTT. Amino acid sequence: CASSAGREGRPQHF.

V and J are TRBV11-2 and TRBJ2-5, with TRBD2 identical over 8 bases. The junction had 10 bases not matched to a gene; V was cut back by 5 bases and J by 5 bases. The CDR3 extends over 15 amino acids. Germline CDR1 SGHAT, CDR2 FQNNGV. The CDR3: CASSSVGTRSETQYF. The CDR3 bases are TGTGCCAGCAGCAGCGTCGGGACTAGAAGTGAGACCCAGTACTTC. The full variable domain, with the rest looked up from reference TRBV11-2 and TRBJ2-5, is EAGVAQSPRYKIIEKRQSVAFWCNPISGHATLYWYQQILGQGPKLLIQFQNNGVVDDSQLPKDRFSAERLKGVDSTLKIQPAKLEDSAVYLCASSSVGTRSETQYFGPGTRLLVL.

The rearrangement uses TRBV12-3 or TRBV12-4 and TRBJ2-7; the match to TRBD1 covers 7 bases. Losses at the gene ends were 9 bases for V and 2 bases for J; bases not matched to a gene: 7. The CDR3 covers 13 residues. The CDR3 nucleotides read TGTGCCAGTCAAGGGACAGAGACCTACGAGCAGTACTTC. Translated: CASQGTETYEQYF.

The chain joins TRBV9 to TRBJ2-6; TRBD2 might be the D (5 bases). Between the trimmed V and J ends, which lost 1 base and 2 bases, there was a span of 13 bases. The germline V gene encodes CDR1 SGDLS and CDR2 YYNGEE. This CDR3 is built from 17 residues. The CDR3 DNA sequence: TGTGCCAGCAGCGTACACGGGGAAGGTGCTGGGGCCAACGTCCTGACTTTC. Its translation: CASSVHGEGAGANVLTF.

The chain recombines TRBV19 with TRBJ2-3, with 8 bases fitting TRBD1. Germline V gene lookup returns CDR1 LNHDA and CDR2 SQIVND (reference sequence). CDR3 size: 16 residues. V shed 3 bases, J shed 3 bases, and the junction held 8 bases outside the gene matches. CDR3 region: CASSMASRGRTDTQYF. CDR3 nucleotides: TGTGCCAGTAGTATGGCGTCCAGGGGGCGGACAGATACGCAGTATTTT.

CDR3 residues: CASSLSPTAEKLFF. The CDR3 nucleotides read TGTGCCAGCAGTTTATCCCCGACAGCTGAAAAACTGTTTTTT. The genes are TRBV27 and TRBJ1-4, with D perhaps TRBD1 (5 bases). CDR3 length: 14 residues. Looked up from germline, CDR1 is MNHEY and CDR2 is SMNVEV (reference sequence). The V and J ends lost 0 bases and 7 bases respectively, with 9 bases between them.

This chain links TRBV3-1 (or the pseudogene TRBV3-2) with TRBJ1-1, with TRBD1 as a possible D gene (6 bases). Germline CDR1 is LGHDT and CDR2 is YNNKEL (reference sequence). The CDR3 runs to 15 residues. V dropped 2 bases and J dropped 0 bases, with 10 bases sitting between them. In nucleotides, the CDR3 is TGTGCCAGCAGCCAAAGGACAGCCGTGAACACTGAAGCTTTCTTT. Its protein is CASSQRTAVNTEAFF.

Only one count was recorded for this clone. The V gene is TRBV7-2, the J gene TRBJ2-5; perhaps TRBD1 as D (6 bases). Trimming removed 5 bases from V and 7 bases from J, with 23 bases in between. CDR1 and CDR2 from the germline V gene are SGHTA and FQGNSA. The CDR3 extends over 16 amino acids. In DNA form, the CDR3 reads TGTGCCAGCAGCCCTGGAGGACAGTCAAGGGGTGTGACCCAGTACTTC. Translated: CASSPGGQSRGVTQYF.

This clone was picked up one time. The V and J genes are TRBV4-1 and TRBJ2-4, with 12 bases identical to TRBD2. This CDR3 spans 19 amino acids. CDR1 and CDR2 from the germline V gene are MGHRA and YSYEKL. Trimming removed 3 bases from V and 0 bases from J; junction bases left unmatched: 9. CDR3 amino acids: CASSQTSGGNSGAKNIQYF. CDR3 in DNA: TGCGCCAGCAGCCAGACTAGCGGGGGAAATTCGGGAGCCAAAAACATTCAGTACTTC.

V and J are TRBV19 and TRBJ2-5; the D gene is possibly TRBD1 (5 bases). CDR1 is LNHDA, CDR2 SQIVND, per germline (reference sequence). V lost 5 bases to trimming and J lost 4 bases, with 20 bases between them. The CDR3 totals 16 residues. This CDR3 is CASSAKQGLISETQYF. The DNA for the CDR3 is TGTGCCAGTAGTGCGAAGCAGGGTTTAATATCAGAGACCCAGTACTTC.